The 27 T cell receptor beta chains below were found in one sample sequenced in a study of TIL therapy for anti-PD-1-resistant metastatic lung cancer (dated by TCRdb to about 2021). TCR beta CDR3 regions were amplified from genomic DNA by bias-controlled multiplex PCR with the immunoSEQ v3 hsTCRB kit. TCRdb re-hosts the immuneACCESS table, in-frame sequences only. Its copies lack some clones; in the studies checked, an unresolved V gene accounts for under half of them, and the cause for the rest is not known. The table for this sample lists more than 45,000 clones; around 86% of them were counted only once. 2.5% to 3% of the sample belongs to the ten largest clones. Taken with the paper, the label for time point translates to: pre-treatment sample, taken before nivolumab and TIL therapy. Sequencing used blood, obtained at baseline. All receptors come from a person aged 25-85 years with non-small cell lung cancer.

This clone has a single count. V is TRBV30 and J is TRBJ1-1; D unresolved. Trimming left V 3 bases short and J 1 base short, with 9 bases between. The CDR3 covers 13 residues. Germline-derived CDR1 and CDR2 are GTSNPN and SVGIG (reference sequence). The DNA for the CDR3 is TGTGCCTGGAGCAGAAACCAGAACACTGAAGCTTTCTTT. It is translated as CAWSRNQNTEAFF.

The table lists this clone with a count of one. The chain links TRBV6-5 to TRBJ1-2, with D possibly being TRBD1 (5 bases). The germline V gene encodes CDR1 MNHEY and CDR2 SVGAGI. This CDR3 is 13 amino acids long. Trimming cost V 5 bases and J 4 bases, with 11 bases left between them. CDR3 amino acids: CASSTTALYGYTF. The CDR3 bases are TGTGCCAGCAGTACGACAGCGCTCTATGGCTACACCTTC.

The chain links TRBV18 to TRBJ1-1; no reliable D call. V was clipped by 4 bases and J by 7 bases, with 4 bases between them. The CDR3 extends over 10 amino acids. Germline assignment: CDR1 KGHSH and CDR2 LQKENI. CDR3 nucleotides: TGTGCCAGCTCACGAGGTGAAGCTTTCTTT. Its translation: CASSRGEAFF.

This sequence joins TRBV9 and TRBJ2-5, with TRBD2 matching 12 bases. The V gene end was trimmed by 4 bases and the J gene end by 4 bases; junction bases not matched to a gene: 8. CDR1 is SGDLS and CDR2 is YYNGEE in the germline V gene. The CDR3 sequence is 16 residues long. The CDR3 spells CASSPLTSGGGETQYF. Here the CDR3 DNA reads TGTGCCAGCAGCCCCCTGACTAGCGGGGGAGGAGAGACCCAGTACTTC.

This chain joins TRBV11-3 and TRBJ2-1, with TRBD2 identical over 8 bases. Germline trimming cut 3 bases from V and 8 bases from J; bases unmatched to any gene: 6. The CDR3 has 14 residues. The V gene's germline CDR1 is SGHNT and CDR2 YENEEA. For the CDR3, the DNA is TGTGCCAGCAGCTTCAATAGCGGGATCGATGAGCAGTTCTTC. Its protein product is CASSFNSGIDEQFF.

The chain uses TRBV11-2 and TRBJ2-3; weak D call: TRBD1 (5 bases). The CDR3 loop spans 16 amino acids. CDR1 is SGHAT, CDR2 FQNNGV, per germline. V gave up 5 bases and J gave up 0 bases, with 15 bases separating them. The CDR3: CASSPQATVSTDTQYF. In DNA, the CDR3 is TGTGCCAGCAGCCCTCAAGCGACAGTTAGCACAGATACGCAGTATTTT.

The rearrangement uses TRBV6-1 and TRBJ1-3, with D possibly being TRBD1 (6 bases). The CDR3 loop spans 15 amino acids. Germline-derived CDR1 and CDR2 are MNHNS and SASEGT. The ends were cut back, 1 base at V and 2 bases at J, with 9 bases in the middle. DNA for the CDR3: TGTGCCAGCAGTGAAGGTACAGGGACTGGAAACACCATATATTTT. It is translated as CASSEGTGTGNTIYF.

This clone came up a few times. The chain uses TRBV19 and TRBJ1-5; D may be TRBD1 (5 bases). Germline assignment: CDR1 LNHDA and CDR2 SQIVND (reference sequence). The V end lost 1 base, the J end lost 4 bases, and 14 bases lay between the germline ends. The length of the CDR3 is 16 residues. The CDR3 coding sequence is TGTGCCAGTAGTATAGTGGCAGGACGGACAAATCAGCCCCAGCATTTT. Translation: CASSIVAGRTNQPQHF.

The chain couples TRBV5-4 to TRBJ2-5; D is ambiguous. V gave up 4 bases and J gave up 4 bases, with 14 bases separating them. There are 14 residues in the CDR3. In germline, CDR1 is SGHNT, CDR2 YYREEE (reference sequence). This CDR3 reads CASSPDGRGETQYF. As DNA, the CDR3 is TGTGCCAGCAGCCCCGACGGTAGAGGAGAGACCCAGTACTTC.

The chain has TRBV27 and TRBJ2-7, with D perhaps matching TRBD1 or TRBD2 (5 bases each). Germline values: CDR1 MNHEY, CDR2 SMNVEV (reference sequence). The CDR3 extends over 13 amino acids. Trimming took 3 bases from V and 4 from J, leaving 10 bases between them. The CDR3 sequence: CASSFFEGYEQYF. The CDR3 DNA sequence: TGTGCCAGCAGTTTTTTTGAGGGGTACGAGCAGTACTTC.

This rearrangement joins TRBV27 to TRBJ2-7; 8 nucleotides line up with TRBD1. This CDR3 comprises 14 residues. Germline V CDR1 and CDR2: MNHEY, SMNVEV (reference sequence). V shed 4 bases and J 2 bases; nucleotides not matched to a gene: 4. DNA for the CDR3: TGTGCCAGCAGTTCACCAGGGGGCGCCTACGAGCAGTACTTC. Translated: CASSSPGGAYEQYF.

The chain has TRBV30 and TRBJ2-5; no clear D. Per the germline V gene, CDR1 is GTSNPN and CDR2 is SVGIG (reference sequence). The CDR3 consists of 13 residues. The V end lost 3 bases, the J end lost 1 base, and 9 bases lay between the germline ends. The chain's CDR3 is CAWSRQAQETQYF. The DNA of the CDR3 is TGTGCCTGGAGCAGGCAGGCCCAAGAGACCCAGTACTTC.

This clone showed up just once. This chain links TRBV7-9 with TRBJ1-1; no firm D call. V was cut by 7 bases and J by 7 bases, with 10 bases left in between. The V gene's germline CDR1 is SEHNR and CDR2 FQNEAQ (reference sequence). The CDR3 sequence is 11 residues long. This CDR3 reads CASTGSVEAFF. Here the CDR3 DNA reads TGTGCCAGCACCGGGTCGGTTGAAGCTTTCTTT. Based on the CDR3 plus reference TRBV7-9 and TRBJ1-1, the full variable domain is DTGVSQNPRHKITKRGQNVTFRCDPISEHNRLYWYRQTLGQGPEFLTYFQNEAQLEKSRLLSDRFSAERPKGSFSTLEIQRTEQGDSAMYLCASTGSVEAFFGQGTRLTVV.

The rearrangement links TRBV5-1 to TRBJ2-7, with no clear D. Germline V gene data show CDR1 as SGHRS and CDR2 as YFSETQ. V was trimmed by 0 bases and J by 4 bases, leaving 5 bases between them. The CDR3 consists of 12 residues. CDR3 sequence reads: CASSLEGYEQYF. In DNA form, the CDR3 reads TGCGCCAGCAGCTTGGAGGGATACGAGCAGTACTTC.

V gene TRBV11-2 combines with J gene TRBJ1-1, with no clear D. V was pared by 2 bases and J by 2 bases, with 6 bases between. Germline lookup yields CDR1 SGHAT and CDR2 FQNNGV. CDR3 length: 13 amino acids. CDR3 amino acids: CASSLNLNTEAFF. As DNA, the CDR3 is TGTGCCAGCAGCTTAAACCTAAACACTGAAGCTTTCTTT.

The V call is TRBV30, the J call TRBJ2-7, with D possibly matching TRBD2 (6 bases). The V and J ends lost 5 bases and 4 bases respectively, with 9 bases between them. The CDR3 consists of 11 residues. Germline loops: CDR1 GTSNPN, CDR2 SVGIG (reference sequence). This CDR3 reads CAWGRGYEQYF. CDR3 nucleotides: TGTGCCTGGGGGCGGGGTTACGAGCAGTACTTC.

In this sample, this clone turned up once. This chain links TRBV30 with TRBJ2-1; D unclear. The germline V gene encodes CDR1 GTSNPN and CDR2 SVGIG (reference sequence). This CDR3 has 15 residues. The V and J ends lost 3 bases and 4 bases respectively, with 16 bases between them. CDR3 coding DNA: TGTGCCTGGAGGAACACCGGTCCGGCTTACAATGAGCAGTTCTTC. Its protein product is CAWRNTGPAYNEQFF.

The chain is built from TRBV2 and TRBJ2-3, with D uncertain. Germline V gene lookup returns CDR1 SNHLY and CDR2 FYNNEI. Trimming stripped 6 bases from V and 5 bases from J, with 15 bases between. The CDR3 has 14 amino acids. The CDR3 coding sequence is TGTGCCAGCAGCGATGGGATAGGTGGAGATACGCAGTATTTT. It codes for CASSDGIGGDTQYF.

The chain links TRBV11-2 to TRBJ1-2; perhaps TRBD1 as D (6 bases). Germline-derived CDR1 and CDR2 are SGHAT and FQNNGV. Between the trimmed V and J ends, which lost 2 bases and 3 bases, there was a span of 7 bases. This CDR3 comprises 13 residues. The DNA of the CDR3 is TGTGCCAGCAGCTTAAAGGGGGACTATGGCTACACCTTC. It specifies CASSLKGDYGYTF.

CDR3 sequence: CASSPSTGGNYGYTF. Here the CDR3 DNA reads TGTGCCAGCTCCCCCTCTACAGGGGGGAACTATGGCTACACCTTC. This chain links TRBV18 with TRBJ1-2; 8 bases agree with TRBD1. Per germline, CDR1 KGHSH and CDR2 LQKENI. The CDR3 totals 15 residues. The ends lost 6 bases at V and 2 bases at J; junction bases unmatched: 8.

V usage is TRBV27 and J usage is TRBJ1-5; D is uncertain. V gave up 2 bases and J gave up 4 bases, with 6 bases separating them. The CDR3 is 13 residues long. Germline CDR1 and CDR2: MNHEY and SMNVEV (reference sequence). CDR3 DNA sequence: TGTGCCAGCAGTTTAGAACTTAATCAGCCCCAGCATTTT. This encodes CASSLELNQPQHF.

The rearrangement links TRBV5-1 to TRBJ1-2; a possible D gene is TRBD1 (5 bases). Between the trimmed V and J ends, which lost 1 base and 8 bases, there was a span of 18 bases. Germline CDR1 reads SGHRS; CDR2 reads YFSETQ. The CDR3 is 15 amino acids. For the CDR3, the DNA is TGCGCCAGCAGCTTGAGGTGGGACGGACCCCGGGGCTACACCTTC. Translated: CASSLRWDGPRGYTF.

CDR3 protein: CASSHPDRERDTQYF. CDR3 bases: TGCGCCAGCAGCCACCCGGACAGGGAAAGGGATACGCAGTATTTT. The chain links TRBV4-1 to TRBJ2-3, with 8 positions matching TRBD1. This CDR3 contains 15 residues. Germline CDR1 is MGHRA and CDR2 is YSYEKL. The V segment lost 3 bases and the J segment 6 bases; nucleotides outside the gene matches: 8.

The chain has TRBV18 and TRBJ2-1; 9 nucleotides line up with TRBD2. The CDR3 runs to 17 residues. Looked up from germline, CDR1 is KGHSH and CDR2 is LQKENI. Trimming took 0 bases from V and 7 from J; bases not matched to a gene: 10. CDR3 loop: CASSPPSGGASGNEQFF. CDR3 coding DNA: TGTGCCAGCTCACCACCTAGCGGGGGCGCCTCAGGTAATGAGCAGTTCTTC.

This chain uses TRBV28 with TRBJ2-7; D remains ambiguous. Germline CDR1 MDHEN, CDR2 SYDVKM. This CDR3 region has 12 residues. V lost 5 bases to trimming and J lost 3 bases, with 8 bases between them. CDR3 sequence reads: CASSPPNYEQYF. The DNA of the CDR3 is TGTGCCAGCAGTCCCCCCAACTACGAGCAGTACTTC.

J is TRBJ2-2 and V is TRBV5-3, with 8 nucleotides matching TRBD1. TRBV5-3 is an ORF, with its function uncertain. The CDR3 length is 15 residues. The V and J ends lost 4 bases and 4 bases, in that order; junction bases with no gene match: 6. DNA of the CDR3: TGTGCCAGAAGCCGTCAGGGGGCGAGCACCGGGGAGCTGTTTTTT. Its protein is CARSRQGASTGELFF.

The chain is built from TRBV6-5 and TRBJ2-5; 9 bases align to TRBD1. With 2 bases clipped from V and 3 bases from J, the junction kept 4 bases outside the gene matches. The germline CDR1 and CDR2 sequences are MNHEY and SVGAGI. The CDR3 totals 15 residues. In nucleotides, the CDR3 is TGTGCCAGCAGTTACCTCGGGGACAGGGAAGAGACCCAGTACTTC. It yields the protein CASSYLGDREETQYF.